The 7 T cell receptor beta chains presented below share a single source sample, sequenced in a study of T cell responses to AZD1222 COVID-19 vaccine. The assay was immunoSEQ multiplex PCR, and TCRdb's table has in-frame clones only and misses some. In the table there are 150,000 to 200,000 clones, 80% to 90% of which are singletons. This specimen consisted of peripheral blood, obtained on day 0 of MenACWY control vaccination. These TCRs come from an adult in good health.

The rearrangement joins TRBV7-8 to TRBJ2-2; D is ambiguous. The CDR3 totals 14 residues. Trimming left V 0 bases short and J 9 bases short, with 11 bases between. The V gene's germline CDR1 is SGHVS and CDR2 FQNEAQ. The CDR3 spells CASSLALGYWELFF. The CDR3 DNA reads as TGTGCCAGCAGCTTAGCGCTCGGCTACTGGGAGCTGTTTTTT. The variable domain in full, completed from reference TRBV7-8 and TRBJ2-2, reads GAGVSQSPRYKVAKRGQDVALRCDPISGHVSLFWYQQALGQGPEFLTYFQNEAQLDKSGLPSDRFFAERPEGSVSTLKIQRTQQEDSAVYLCASSLALGYWELFFGEGSRLTVL.

The chain couples TRBV2 to TRBJ2-7; 7 bases match TRBD1. Germline trimming cut 7 bases from V and 5 bases from J; bases unmatched to any gene: 11. Germline V lookup: CDR1 SNHLY, CDR2 FYNNEI. There are 14 residues in the CDR3. The DNA for the CDR3 is TGTGCCAGCACCTTGAAGCAGACAGGGAACGAGCAGTACTTC. Translated: CASTLKQTGNEQYF. Combining the CDR3 with reference TRBV2 and TRBJ2-7 gives the whole variable domain EPEVTQTPSHQVTQMGQEVILRCVPISNHLYFYWYRQILGQKVEFLVSFYNNEISEKSEIFDDQFSVERPDGSNFTLKIRSTKLEDSAMYFCASTLKQTGNEQYFGPGTRLTVT.

The chain has TRBV11-3 and TRBJ1-3; D unresolved. CDR3 size: 14 residues. In germline, CDR1 is SGHNT, CDR2 YENEEA. Trimming shortened V by 5 bases and J by 4 bases, and 12 bases separated the two germline ends. The CDR3 DNA reads as TGTGCCAGCAGCCCGGCCCCATCCGGAAACACCATATATTTT. It is translated as CASSPAPSGNTIYF.

This CDR3 is CASSLTSSSGEQYF. CDR3 sequence (DNA): TGTGCCAGCAGCTTAACTTCGAGCAGCGGGGAGCAGTACTTC. This chain connects TRBV7-3 to TRBJ2-7; D possibly corresponds to TRBD2 (6 bases). Germline V CDR1 and CDR2: SGHTA, FQGTGA. Deletions cut 0 bases from V and 7 bases from J, with 13 bases between. This CDR3 is built from 14 residues.

This clone appeared a few times. V usage is TRBV7-3 and J usage is TRBJ2-2; TRBD2 matches 8 bases. The germline CDR1 and CDR2 sequences are SGHTA and FQGTGA. J gave up 5 bases and V 2 bases, and 10 bases lay outside the gene matches. The CDR3 contains 17 residues. The CDR3, as DNA: TGTGCCAGCAGCTTAGGTATCACTAGCGGTTCTACCGGGGAGCTGTTTTTT. Its protein product is CASSLGITSGSTGELFF.

This clone has just a few counts. This rearrangement joins TRBV19 to TRBJ2-7; 10 bases line up with TRBD1. After removal of 3 bases from V and 2 bases from J, the junction contained 4 bases not matched to a gene. Germline CDR1 and CDR2: LNHDA and SQIVND (reference sequence). The CDR3 contains 15 residues. CDR3 sequence: CASSMTGGATYEQYF. The CDR3 region has the DNA TGTGCCAGTAGTATGACAGGGGGCGCTACCTACGAGCAGTACTTC.

The chain employs TRBV7-9 and TRBJ2-3; D may be TRBD2 (5 bases). This CDR3 region has 16 residues. Trimming took off 5 bases at V and 4 bases at J, with 19 bases between the two ends. The V gene's germline CDR1 is SEHNR and CDR2 FQNEAQ (reference sequence). CDR3 sequence (DNA): TGTGCCAGCAGCCCGCTTGGACGGGAAAGGGCAGATACGCAGTATTTT. This translates into CASSPLGRERADTQYF.